This T cell receptor beta chain was sequenced during a study of T cell responses to AZD1222 COVID-19 vaccine. The CDR3 has 15 residues. V dropped 4 bases and J dropped 7; count of bases not matched to a gene: 9. Germline V gene sequence: CDR1 KGHSH, CDR2 LQKENI. The repertoire was sequenced with immunoSEQ multiplex PCR; TCRdb's copy has only in-frame clones and lacks some. Of some 160,000 clones in the sample, over 85% were seen once. The sequencing used peripheral blood, collected on day 0 of AZD1222 vaccination. The source of this sequence is an adult in good health. The chain joins TRBV18 to TRBJ1-2; 10 bases agree with TRBD1. CDR3 sequence (DNA): TGTGCCAGCTCACGGGCCTTGACAGGGGGCCGTGGCTACACCTTC. Its protein is CASSRALTGGRGYTF.